This TCR beta chain was sequenced during a study of shared clonotypes between healthy human individuals. Sequencing was performed with immunoSEQ multiplex PCR; in TCRdb, only in-frame clones are kept and a portion is missing. The sample holds approximately 2.5 million clones, 93% seen once. J gave up 6 bases and V 6 bases, and 8 bases lay outside the gene matches. Germline CDR1 and CDR2: ENHRY and SYGVKD. The CDR3 totals 14 residues. The receptor's source is a man younger than 35 in good health. Some clones in this sample may be carry-over from other donors' samples. The gene calls are TRBV10-3 and TRBJ2-1, with 7 bases aligning to TRBD2. The sample taken for sequencing was naive CD4+ T cells from PBMCs. Specified subset: CD45RA+ positively selected. The CDR3 reads CAISLPTSSNEQFF. CDR3 DNA: TGTGCCATCAGCCTACCGACTAGCAGCAATGAGCAGTTCTTC.